This TCR beta chain comes out of a study of T cell changes during pregnancy in multiple sclerosis (dated by TCRdb to about 2019). Regarding the study in general: In women with multiple sclerosis, the researchers looked at how the T cell repertoire shifted as pregnancy progressed.

Libraries were built with the immunoSEQ multiplex PCR assay. The source is immuneACCESS, and TCRdb retained only in-frame sequences with V and J called. Part of the clones is not carried over; for the studies checked, unresolved V genes explain less than half of this, and the remainder is unexplained. The sample has fewer than 45,000 clones on record, approximately 90% of them singletons. The ten largest clones take up 5.9% of the sample. In regard to this clone: Its specific antigen is unknown. No base quality information exists; no much larger clone differs at one position.

The CDR1 and CDR2 encoded by the germline V gene (reference sequence) are MNHEY and SMNVEV. Inclusive of the bounding cysteine and phenylalanine, the CDR3 is 13 residues long. The retained sequence is limited to the CDR3, 39 bases, with the frame set at the first base. Deletion took 5 bases off V and 7 bases off J, with a span of 9 bases between the germline ends. The rearranged segments are TRBV27 and TRBJ1-6, and perhaps TRBD1 as D gene, on 5 matching bases. The specimen was CD8+ T cells from peripheral blood mononuclear cells, collected after pregnancy. The receptor's source is a female donor in good health, enrolled as a control in a pregnancy study. The CDR3 reads as follows: CASSGASNSPLHF. The DNA sequence reads TGTGCCAGCAGTGGGGCCTCGAATTCACCCCTCCACTTT.